The next 19 T cell receptor beta chains were all read from a single sample in a study of STAT3 mutations in large granular lymphocyte leukemia. Study outcomes and limitations: At least one immunodominant TCR beta clonotype appeared in every T-cell large granular lymphocyte leukemia patient.

Some clones are missing from TCRdb's copy, which holds only in-frame ones; the method was immunoSEQ multiplex PCR. The sample lists tens of thousands of clones; around 88% were seen once. Their specific antigens are unknown. The sample taken for sequencing was peripheral blood mononuclear cells. The receptor source for this set is a man aged 55 to 70 with T-cell large granular lymphocyte leukemia. Some clones in this sample may be carry-over from other donors' samples.

The V gene is TRBV13, the J gene TRBJ2-7; D call uncertain. The CDR3 sequence is 14 residues long. V gave up 2 bases and J gave up 0 bases, with 8 bases separating them. Germline CDR1 and CDR2: PRHDT and FYEKMQ (reference sequence). The CDR3 here is CASSLSVSSYEQYF. DNA for the CDR3: TGTGCCAGCAGCTTATCGGTAAGCTCCTACGAGCAGTACTTC.

This clone was recorded once. This chain links TRBV30 with TRBJ2-7, with D possibly being TRBD1 or TRBD2 (5 bases each). The CDR3 is made up of 15 amino acids. V was clipped by 3 bases and J by 0 bases, with 15 bases between them. Germline CDR1 reads GTSNPN; CDR2 reads SVGIG (reference sequence). CDR3 nucleotides: TGTGCCTGGAGCGCGGTGGGGGAGTCCTCCTACGAGCAGTACTTC. Its translation is CAWSAVGESSYEQYF.

The chain links TRBV5-4 to TRBJ2-1, with unresolved D. Germline-derived CDR1 and CDR2 are SGHNT and YYREEE (reference sequence). Trimming stripped 0 bases from V and 0 bases from J, with 7 bases between. The CDR3 spans 15 residues. In nucleotides, the CDR3 is TGTGCCAGCAGCTTGGGGCAGAGCTCCTACAATGAGCAGTTCTTC. Its translation: CASSLGQSSYNEQFF.

V usage is TRBV5-1 and J usage is TRBJ1-1, with D tentatively TRBD1 (5 bases). Germline V CDR1 and CDR2: SGHRS, YFSETQ. V lost 7 bases and J 3 bases, leaving 16 bases between the germline ends. The CDR3 covers 14 residues. In DNA form, the CDR3 reads TGCGCCAGCGCTCTCGGGGGGGATTACACTGAAGCTTTCTTT. Its protein product is CASALGGDYTEAFF.

V and J are TRBV6-5 and TRBJ2-7; 12 bases are shared with TRBD2. This CDR3 spans 14 amino acids. Looked up from germline, CDR1 is MNHEY and CDR2 is SVGAGI. V was pared by 6 bases and J by 5 bases, with 5 bases of the junction left unmatched. CDR3 coding DNA: TGTGCCAGCAGGCGACTAGCGGGAGTCCACGAGCAGTACTTC. Translating it yields CASRRLAGVHEQYF.

The J gene is TRBJ2-1, the V gene TRBV7-9, with D hard to call. This CDR3 region has 16 residues. Germline values: CDR1 SEHNR, CDR2 FQNEAQ (reference sequence). V dropped 0 bases and J dropped 0 bases, with 9 bases sitting between them. CDR3 protein: CASSLARSSSYNEQFF. The CDR3 DNA reads TGTGCCAGCAGCTTAGCGCGGAGCTCCTCCTACAATGAGCAGTTCTTC.

J is TRBJ1-1 and V is TRBV18, with TRBD1 identical over 7 bases. V shed 6 bases, J shed 5 bases, and the junction held 9 bases outside the gene matches. This CDR3 is built from 14 residues. CDR1 is KGHSH, CDR2 LQKENI, per germline. CDR3 nucleotide sequence: TGTGCCAGCTCGTCTGACAGGGCTGAGACTGAAGCTTTCTTT. Translation gives CASSSDRAETEAFF.

This clone appeared a few times. In DNA form, the CDR3 reads TGTGCCAGCAGTGCCACCAGGGGGCCCTCCTACGAGCAGTACTTC. Amino acid sequence: CASSATRGPSYEQYF. The J gene is TRBJ2-7, the V gene TRBV6-6; 8 nucleotides agree with TRBD1. The trim removed 5 bases at V and 0 bases at J, leaving 6 bases unmatched. This CDR3 has 15 amino acids. Germline CDR1 reads MNHNY; CDR2 reads SVGAGI (reference sequence).

V usage is TRBV29-1 and J usage is TRBJ2-1; 10 bases line up with TRBD2. V trimming: 3 bases; J trimming: 0 bases; junction bases outside the gene matches: 8. CDR3 length: 17 amino acids. Germline CDR1 SQVTM, CDR2 ANQGSEA. DNA of the CDR3: TGCAGCGTTGAGGGCGGACTAGCGGAGAGCTCCTACAATGAGCAGTTCTTC. It codes for CSVEGGLAESSYNEQFF.

The chain has TRBV6-5 and TRBJ2-1; a possible D gene is TRBD2 (7 bases). Trimming cost V 4 bases and J 3 bases, with 13 bases left between them. This CDR3 is built from 15 residues. From germline, CDR1 is MNHEY and CDR2 SVGAGI. Here the CDR3 DNA reads TGTGCCAGCAGTTCCCCGAGGGGGGGCTACAATGAGCAGTTCTTC. Translation gives CASSSPRGGYNEQFF.

This sequence joins TRBV5-1 and TRBJ2-1; 9 nucleotides match TRBD2. Germline assignment: CDR1 SGHRS and CDR2 YFSETQ. V lost 7 bases, J lost 10 bases, and 9 bases stayed unmatched. This CDR3 spans 13 amino acids. The CDR3 DNA is TGCGCCAGCGCGGGCGGGAGGGCCGACGAGCAGTTCTTC. Encoded protein: CASAGGRADEQFF.

V usage is TRBV6-5 and J usage is TRBJ1-1; no definite D call. The CDR3 length is 14 residues. Germline loops: CDR1 MNHEY, CDR2 SVGAGI. V gave up 6 bases and J gave up 8 bases, with 19 bases separating them. The CDR3 is CASRPQLGSEEAFF. CDR3 DNA sequence: TGTGCCAGCAGACCGCAGCTTGGGTCTGAGGAAGCTTTCTTT.

The V call is TRBV12-1, the J call TRBJ1-2. TRBV12-1 is a pseudogene. The length of the CDR3 is 13 residues. As DNA, the CDR3 is TGTGCCATCGCCCAAGGCATGGGCTATGGCTACACCTTC. Amino acid sequence: CAIAQGMGYGYTF.

The chain has TRBV27 and TRBJ1-5; tentatively, D is TRBD1 (6 bases). CDR3 length: 14 residues. V was cut by 5 bases and J by 1 base, with 9 bases left in between. Germline loops: CDR1 MNHEY, CDR2 SMNVEV (reference sequence). This CDR3 is CASSVRGSNQPQHF. DNA for the CDR3: TGTGCCAGCAGTGTCAGGGGAAGCAATCAGCCCCAGCATTTT.

The chain combines TRBV5-1 with TRBJ2-1; 12 bases align to TRBD2. Germline loops: CDR1 SGHRS, CDR2 YFSETQ. The ends lost 4 bases at V and 8 bases at J; junction bases unmatched: 16. The CDR3 is made up of 18 amino acids. The CDR3 nucleotides read TGCGCCAGCAGCCTATTATCTAGCGGGAGGGCCGGGTTGGATGAGCAGTTCTTC. It is translated as CASSLLSSGRAGLDEQFF.

The V gene is TRBV30, the J gene TRBJ2-1; perhaps D is TRBD1 or TRBD2 (5 bases each). The germline V gene has CDR1 GTSNPN and CDR2 SVGIG (reference sequence). The CDR3 covers 11 residues. Trimming took 8 bases from V and 5 from J, leaving 10 bases between them. The CDR3 nucleotides read TGTGCCGGGGGAAGGGACAATGAGCAGTTCTTC. This codes for CAGGRDNEQFF.

The chain joins TRBV5-1 to TRBJ2-3; tentative D call: TRBD2 (7 bases). CDR1 and CDR2 (germline): SGHRS, YFSETQ. Trimming took off 2 bases at V and 6 bases at J, with 13 bases between the two ends. The CDR3 contains 14 residues. The CDR3 DNA reads as TGCGCCAGCAGCTTAGGGGGGGGAGTGGATACGCAGTATTTT. Its protein is CASSLGGGVDTQYF.

This chain joins TRBV21-1 and TRBJ2-7. TRBV21-1 is given as a pseudogene. The CDR3 runs to 16 residues. The CDR3 sequence is CANLPAQGGSSYEQYF. For the CDR3, the DNA is TGTGCCAACCTACCCGCTCAGGGGGGGAGCTCCTACGAGCAGTACTTC.

The chain links TRBV18 to TRBJ2-7; 11 bases map to TRBD2. The CDR3 length is 14 residues. Trimming took 3 bases from V and 4 from J; bases not matched to a gene: 2. The V gene's germline CDR1 is KGHSH and CDR2 LQKENI. Written as DNA, the CDR3 is TGTGCCAGCTCACCGACTAGCGGGGAGTACGAGCAGTACTTC. Its translation: CASSPTSGEYEQYF.